Listed below are T cell receptor beta chains from one sample, sequenced in a study of cytomegalovirus exposure and HLA in healthy donors. Using immunoSEQ multiplex PCR, the repertoire was profiled, and TCRdb retains in-frame clones only, with some absent. Its listing shows under 200,000 clones. The sequenced sample consisted of PBMCs. All receptors derive from a man aged 25-45 years in good health and CMV-seronegative. Both conserved end residues are trimmed from each CDR3.

13 TRBV5-4 ASSPLAGLTTEQY
12 TRBV11-3 ASSAQTLGSEQY
10 TRBV6-1 ASSPGQHTQY
14 TRBV28 ASRYDRGAGNTEAF
13 TRBV4-3 ASTRTLGEGETQY
14 TRBV15 ATSRDPSAQGNEQF
11 TRBV5-1 ASAEDRDQPQH
12 TRBV4-3 ASSQVEANYGYT
12 TRBV6-1 ASTNPGGSTEAF
12 TRBV4-1 ASSLGTGSYEQY
13 TRBV7-9 ASSRWGGADTEAF
17 TRBV6-4 ASSDSRYLQGRSNQPQH
17 TRBV19 ASSIDSQGGFLPDNEQF
13 TRBV7-8 ASSLALGQNTEAF
11 TRBV30 AWKQGAGNTIY
10 TRBV28 ASNAGSNEQF
12 TRBV11-2 ASSPTGGSYEQY
12 TRBV2 ASSSWQGWTEAF
12 TRBV28 ASSLLVGQETQY
13 TRBV5-1 ASSWTDRADYEQY
13 TRBV19 ASSIQGRGGQPQH
12 TRBV14 ASSQTGGGHGYT
12 TRBV9 ASSVAGAVEPQH
11 TRBV6-5 ASSYWGDQPQH
12 TRBV5-1 ASSLGLAGDEQF
15 TRBV21-1 ASSTAGHFSGANVLT
13 TRBV5-1 ASSLGSGGYNEQF
12 TRBV30 AWSFPGLSLEQY
12 TRBV25-1 ASSELGRVDEQY
14 TRBV4-1 ASSPSPGQVQETQY
14 TRBV19 ASRSKSTSGANVLT
13 TRBV4-2 ASSQDSDSGNTIY
14 TRBV19 ASSIEGDRGGTGAF
13 TRBV19 ASNPFGGADTEAF
10 TRBV6-5 ASSSFNQPQH
12 TRBV19 ASSKTGVGQPQH
15 TRBV4-1 ASSQDPQGAVQETQY
13 TRBV28 ASSFDSGGPDGYT
13 TRBV7-6 ASSVTGASTDTQY
12 TRBV5-1 ASLETSGPDTQY
14 TRBV4-1 ASSQSDRVAYNEQF
11 TRBV29-1 SVSSGSTYEQY
12 TRBV19 ASSTGGSGNTIY
13 TRBV5-1 ASSLAGGLGDTQY
13 TRBV4-1 ASSLVMTAYNEQF
13 TRBV7-9 ASSLLRVRGNEQF
12 TRBV6-6 ASGRLAGDNEQF
11 TRBV29-1 SVQWEVFGEQY
14 TRBV2 ASSDRTGGPNQPQH
16 TRBV5-8 ASNPPTGWGYSNQPQH
14 TRBV7-9 ASSPTFGGSWETQY
14 TRBV30 AWSTPPTGGEETQY
13 TRBV5-4 ASSLGGRAPYEQY
9 TRBV2 ASSDRLAAF
11 TRBV5-1 ASSLDTTYEQY
12 TRBV28 ATHRHRSPEKLF